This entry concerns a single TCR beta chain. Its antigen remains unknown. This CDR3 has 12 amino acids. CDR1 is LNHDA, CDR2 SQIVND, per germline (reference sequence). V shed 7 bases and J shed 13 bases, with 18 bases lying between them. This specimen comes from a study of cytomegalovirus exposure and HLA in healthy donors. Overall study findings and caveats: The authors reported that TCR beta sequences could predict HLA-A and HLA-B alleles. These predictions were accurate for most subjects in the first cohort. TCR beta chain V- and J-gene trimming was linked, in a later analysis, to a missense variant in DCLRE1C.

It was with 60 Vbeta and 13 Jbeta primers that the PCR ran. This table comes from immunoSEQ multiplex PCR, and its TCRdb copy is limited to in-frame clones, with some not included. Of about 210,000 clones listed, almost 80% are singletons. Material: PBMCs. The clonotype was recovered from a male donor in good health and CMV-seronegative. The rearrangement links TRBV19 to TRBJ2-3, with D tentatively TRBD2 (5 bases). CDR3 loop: CASTGVLGSEYF. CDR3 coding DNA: TGTGCCAGTACCGGGGTTCTGGGGTCGGAGTATTTT.